The T cell receptor (beta chain) under discussion was sequenced for a study of Graves' ophthalmopathy and Graves' hyperthyroidism. About the research overall: Untreated patients at initial diagnosis provided peripheral blood. Study-wide points: With a specificity of around 77% and a sensitivity of 60% to 71%, the model predicted ophthalmopathy progression.

Those donors who had ophthalmopathy presented with moderate-to-severe activity, a CAS of ≥3, a NOSPECS of ≥4 and a duration under 3 months. Amplification of TCR beta CDR3 regions used RNA transcripts. After a first-round RT-PCR with HTBI primers, a second-round multiplex PCR was run. TCRdb reanalysed the multiplex PCR reads using MiXCR and keeps one entry per CDR3 protein. This repertoire shows under 250,000 distinct CDR3 sequences, around a fifth found once; its top ten account for roughly 40%. As for this clonotype: Its antigen remains unidentified.

This CDR3 has 12 amino acids. With 4 bases clipped from V and 12 bases from J, the junction kept 5 bases outside the gene matches. Germline lookup yields CDR1 MDHEN and CDR2 SYDVKM. Sequencing was carried out using peripheral blood. V usage is TRBV28 and J usage is TRBJ1-5, with 8 bases fitting TRBD1. This receptor was identified in a woman in her fifties or sixties with Graves' ophthalmopathy. CDR3 in amino acids: CASSYGQGGQHF. In DNA form, the CDR3 reads TGTGCCAGCAGTTACGGACAGGGCGGCCAGCATTTT.